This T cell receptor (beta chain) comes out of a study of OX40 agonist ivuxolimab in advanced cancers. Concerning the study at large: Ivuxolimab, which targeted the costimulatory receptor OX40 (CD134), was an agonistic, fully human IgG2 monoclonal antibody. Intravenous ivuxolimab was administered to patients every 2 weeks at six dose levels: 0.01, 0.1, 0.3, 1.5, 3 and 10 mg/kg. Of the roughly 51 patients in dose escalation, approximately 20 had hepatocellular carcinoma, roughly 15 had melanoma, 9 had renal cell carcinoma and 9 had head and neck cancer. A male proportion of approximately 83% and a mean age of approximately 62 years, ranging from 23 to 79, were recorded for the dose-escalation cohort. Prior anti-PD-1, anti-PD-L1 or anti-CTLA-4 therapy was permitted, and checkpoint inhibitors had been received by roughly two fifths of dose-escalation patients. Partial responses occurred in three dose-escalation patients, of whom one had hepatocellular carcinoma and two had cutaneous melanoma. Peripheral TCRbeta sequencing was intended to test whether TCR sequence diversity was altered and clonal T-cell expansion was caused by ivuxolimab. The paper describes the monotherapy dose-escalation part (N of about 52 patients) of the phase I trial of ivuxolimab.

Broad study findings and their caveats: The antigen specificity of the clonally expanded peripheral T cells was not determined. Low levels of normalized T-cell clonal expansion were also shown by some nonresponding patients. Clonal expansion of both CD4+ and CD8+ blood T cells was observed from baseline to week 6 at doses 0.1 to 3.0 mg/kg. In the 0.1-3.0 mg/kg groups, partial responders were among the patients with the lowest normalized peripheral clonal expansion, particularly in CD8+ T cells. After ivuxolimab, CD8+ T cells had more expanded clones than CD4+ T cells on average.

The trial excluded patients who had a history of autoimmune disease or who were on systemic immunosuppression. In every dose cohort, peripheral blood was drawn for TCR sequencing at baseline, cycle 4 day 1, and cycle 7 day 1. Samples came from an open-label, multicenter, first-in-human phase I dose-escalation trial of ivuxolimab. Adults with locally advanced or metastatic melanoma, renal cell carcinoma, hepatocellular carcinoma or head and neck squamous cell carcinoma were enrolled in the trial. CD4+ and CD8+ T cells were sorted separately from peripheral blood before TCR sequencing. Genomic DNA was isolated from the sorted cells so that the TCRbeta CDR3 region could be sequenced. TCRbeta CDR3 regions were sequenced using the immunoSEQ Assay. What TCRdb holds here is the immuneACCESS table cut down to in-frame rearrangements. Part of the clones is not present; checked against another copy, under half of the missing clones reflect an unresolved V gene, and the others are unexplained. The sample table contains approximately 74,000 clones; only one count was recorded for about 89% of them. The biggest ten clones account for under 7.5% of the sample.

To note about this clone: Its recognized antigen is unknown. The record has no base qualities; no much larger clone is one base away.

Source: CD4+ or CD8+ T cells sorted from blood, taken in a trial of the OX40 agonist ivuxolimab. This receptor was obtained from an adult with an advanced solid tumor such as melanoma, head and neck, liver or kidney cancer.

This receptor carries the CDR3 CASSTPMEQSNYGYTF. The base sequence is TGTGCCAGCAGCACCCCCATGGAACAGTCTAACTATGGCTACACCTTC. The chain links TRBV5-4 with TRBJ1-2, with the D gene call left open. As encoded in the germline V gene (reference sequence), CDR1 is SGHNT while CDR2 is YYREEE. Cut back by 4 bases and 0 bases, the V and J ends lie 16 bases apart. Spanning cysteine to phenylalanine, the CDR3 consists of 16 amino acids. Kept here is only the CDR3 DNA, which spans 48 bases and is read in frame from base 1.